Listed below are T cell receptor beta chains from one sample, sequenced in a study of CD8 T cells in ankylosing spondylitis. TCRdb ran MiXCR on the 5' RACE reads and lists one entry per CDR3 protein. The sample has roughly 280,000 distinct CDR3 sequences, about 19% seen once. The source material was blood, either unsorted or a sorted T cell fraction (not recorded which). These receptors came from a male donor with ankylosing spondylitis or in good health (not recorded which). Both conserved end residues are part of each CDR3. The D gene is left open where the match is weak. Rows give clone size only sometimes, using once, few, many, or a class for an expanded clone.

CDR3 protein: CASSPNTGTQPQHF
CDR3 DNA: TGTGCCAGCTCACCTAATACAGGGACTCAGCCCCAGCATTTT
clone size: few
D gene: -
V gene: TRBV18
J gene: TRBJ1-5

CDR3 protein: CASSTWIMGQVEAFF
CDR3 DNA: TGCGCCAGCAGCACTTGGATCATGGGACAGGTTGAAGCTTTCTTT
clone size: few
D gene: TRBD1
V gene: TRBV5-1
J gene: TRBJ1-1

CDR3 protein: CASSIGLELFF
CDR3 DNA: TGTGCCAGCAGTATCGGTTTGGAACTGTTTTTT
clone size: -
D gene: -
V gene: TRBV12-3/TRBV12-4
J gene: TRBJ1-4

CDR3 protein: CASSSGQVYGYTF
CDR3 DNA: TGTGCCAGCAGCTCCGGACAGGTCTATGGCTACACCTTC
clone size: -
D gene: TRBD1
V gene: TRBV7-2
J gene: TRBJ1-2

CDR3 protein: CASSTTGANPQETQYF
CDR3 DNA: TGTGCCAGCAGCACGACAGGGGCCAACCCGCAAGAGACCCAGTACTTC
clone size: few
D gene: TRBD1
V gene: TRBV5-8
J gene: TRBJ2-5

CDR3 protein: CASSLIGKETQYF
CDR3 DNA: TGTGCCAGCAGCTTAATAGGGAAAGAGACCCAGTACTTC
clone size: few
D gene: -
V gene: TRBV13
J gene: TRBJ2-5

CDR3 protein: CASRTTEAAFF
CDR3 DNA: TGTGCCAGCAGGACGACAGAAGCAGCTTTCTTT
clone size: -
D gene: -
V gene: TRBV12-3/TRBV12-4
J gene: TRBJ1-1

CDR3 protein: CASSSQRSSYNEQFF
CDR3 DNA: TGTGCCAGCAGCTCCCAGCGGAGCTCCTACAATGAGCAGTTCTTC
clone size: many
D gene: -
V gene: TRBV11-2
J gene: TRBJ2-1

CDR3 protein: CAISAGTEGNTEAFF
CDR3 DNA: TGTGCCATCAGCGCCGGGACAGAAGGGAACACTGAAGCTTTCTTT
clone size: -
D gene: TRBD1
V gene: TRBV10-3
J gene: TRBJ1-1

CDR3 protein: CASSLSTGLETQYF
CDR3 DNA: TGTGCCAGCAGCTTATCAACAGGGTTGGAGACCCAGTACTTC
clone size: few
D gene: -
V gene: TRBV7-2
J gene: TRBJ2-5

CDR3 protein: CASSIGQGGRANEQFF
CDR3 DNA: TGTGCCAGCAGTATTGGACAGGGAGGAAGGGCCAATGAGCAGTTCTTC
clone size: few
D gene: TRBD1
V gene: TRBV2
J gene: TRBJ2-1

CDR3 protein: CASSQGMNTEAFF
CDR3 DNA: TGCGCCAGCAGCCAAGGAATGAACACTGAAGCTTTCTTT
clone size: few
D gene: -
V gene: TRBV5-1
J gene: TRBJ1-1

CDR3 protein: CATSPGLQGPIEKLFF
CDR3 DNA: TGTGCCACCAGCCCCGGGTTACAGGGGCCTATCGAAAAACTGTTTTTT
clone size: -
D gene: TRBD1
V gene: TRBV15
J gene: TRBJ1-4

CDR3 protein: CSASHGANVLTF
CDR3 DNA: TGCAGTGCTAGCCACGGGGCCAACGTCCTGACTTTC
clone size: few
D gene: -
V gene: TRBV20-1
J gene: TRBJ2-6

CDR3 protein: CASSRDGGPSYGYTF
CDR3 DNA: TGTGCCAGCAGCAGGGACGGAGGGCCCTCCTATGGCTACACCTTC
clone size: few
D gene: -
V gene: TRBV7-9
J gene: TRBJ1-2

CDR3 protein: CASSIANTEAFF
CDR3 DNA: TGTGCCAGCAGTATCGCGAACACTGAAGCTTTCTTT
clone size: -
D gene: -
V gene: TRBV5-5
J gene: TRBJ1-1

CDR3 protein: CASSPVTGLPKTQYF
CDR3 DNA: TGTGCCAGCAGTCCCGTGACAGGGCTGCCGAAGACCCAGTACTTC
clone size: -
D gene: TRBD1
V gene: TRBV12-3/TRBV12-4
J gene: TRBJ2-5

CDR3 protein: CASSQEIGLEKLFF
CDR3 DNA: TGTGCCAGCAGCCAAGAGATCGGTTTGGAAAAACTGTTTTTT
clone size: -
D gene: -
V gene: TRBV3-1
J gene: TRBJ1-4

CDR3 protein: CSVSQGTGQPQHF
CDR3 DNA: TGCAGCGTTTCACAGGGGACGGGTCAGCCCCAGCATTTT
clone size: -
D gene: TRBD1
V gene: TRBV29-1
J gene: TRBJ1-5

CDR3 protein: CASSFGLTYNEQFF
CDR3 DNA: TGTGCCAGCAGCTTCGGACTGACTTACAATGAGCAGTTCTTC
clone size: -
D gene: -
V gene: TRBV7-9
J gene: TRBJ2-1

CDR3 protein: CASSLGEGHRSNQPQHF
CDR3 DNA: TGTGCCAGCAGCTTAGGAGAGGGGCATCGTAGCAATCAGCCCCAGCATTTT
clone size: -
D gene: -
V gene: TRBV7-9
J gene: TRBJ1-5

CDR3 protein: CASSYPTGLAKNIQYF
CDR3 DNA: TGTGCCAGCAGTTATCCGACAGGTCTAGCCAAAAACATTCAGTACTTC
clone size: few
D gene: -
V gene: TRBV6-2/TRBV6-3
J gene: TRBJ2-4

CDR3 protein: CSARTRINTEAFF
CDR3 DNA: TGCAGTGCTAGGACAAGAATTAACACTGAAGCTTTCTTT
clone size: few
D gene: -
V gene: TRBV20-1
J gene: TRBJ1-1

CDR3 protein: CASSLSGYNEQFF
CDR3 DNA: TGCGCCAGCAGCCTGAGCGGATACAATGAGCAGTTCTTC
clone size: many
D gene: -
V gene: TRBV5-1
J gene: TRBJ2-1

CDR3 protein: CSVVIPPWEQFF
CDR3 DNA: TGCAGCGTTGTTATCCCCCCGTGGGAGCAGTTCTTC
clone size: few
D gene: -
V gene: TRBV29-1
J gene: TRBJ2-1

CDR3 protein: CASSSSEGSGNTIYF
CDR3 DNA: TGTGCCAGCAGTTCCTCCGAGGGTTCTGGAAACACCATATATTTT
clone size: -
D gene: -
V gene: TRBV28
J gene: TRBJ1-3

CDR3 protein: CASSLTGGQGGDTQYF
CDR3 DNA: TGTGCCAGCAGCTTAACGGGGGGACAGGGGGGCGATACGCAGTATTTT
clone size: -
D gene: TRBD1
V gene: TRBV7-3
J gene: TRBJ2-3

CDR3 protein: CSAPPSGQETQYF
CDR3 DNA: TGCAGTGCTCCACCTAGTGGCCAAGAGACCCAGTACTTC
clone size: many
D gene: -
V gene: TRBV20-1
J gene: TRBJ2-5

CDR3 protein: CASSYRGTANYEAFF
CDR3 DNA: TGTGCCAGCAGTTACCGCGGGACGGCGAACTATGAAGCTTTCTTT
clone size: -
D gene: -
V gene: TRBV6-5
J gene: TRBJ1-1

CDR3 protein: CASSVHETGLTEAFF
CDR3 DNA: TGCGCCAGCAGCGTCCACGAGACAGGACTCACTGAAGCTTTCTTT
clone size: few
D gene: -
V gene: TRBV5-1
J gene: TRBJ1-1

CDR3 protein: CSARDSWTGSGQPQHF
CDR3 DNA: TGCAGTGCTAGAGATTCCTGGACAGGGAGCGGGCAGCCCCAGCATTTT
clone size: -
D gene: TRBD1
V gene: TRBV20-1
J gene: TRBJ1-5

CDR3 protein: CASSFGTASSTDTQYF
CDR3 DNA: TGTGCCAGCAGCTTCGGGACAGCCTCTAGCACAGATACGCAGTATTTT
clone size: few
D gene: TRBD1
V gene: TRBV7-6
J gene: TRBJ2-3

CDR3 protein: CSVVFGAETQYF
CDR3 DNA: TGCAGCGTTGTATTTGGGGCAGAGACCCAGTACTTC
clone size: few
D gene: -
V gene: TRBV29-1
J gene: TRBJ2-5

CDR3 protein: CASSLGDRDSPLHF
CDR3 DNA: TGTGCCAGCAGTTTAGGGGACAGGGATTCACCCCTCCACTTT
clone size: few
D gene: TRBD1
V gene: TRBV12-3/TRBV12-4
J gene: TRBJ1-6

CDR3 protein: CATSSKRGEREGHNEQFF
CDR3 DNA: TGTGCCACCAGTTCCAAGCGTGGGGAGCGGGAGGGCCACAATGAGCAGTTCTTC
clone size: few
D gene: TRBD2
V gene: TRBV24-1
J gene: TRBJ2-1

CDR3 protein: CAIGGTSGTDTQYF
CDR3 DNA: TGTGCCATCGGAGGGACTAGCGGGACAGATACGCAGTATTTT
clone size: -
D gene: TRBD2
V gene: TRBV10-3
J gene: TRBJ2-3

CDR3 protein: CASRTGTLNTGELFF
CDR3 DNA: TGTGCCAGCAGGACCGGGACACTGAACACCGGGGAGCTGTTTTTT
clone size: few
D gene: -
V gene: TRBV2
J gene: TRBJ2-2

CDR3 protein: CSSGGVTSSTDTQYF
CDR3 DNA: TGCAGCTCTGGAGGGGTCACGTCTAGCACAGATACGCAGTATTTT
clone size: -
D gene: -
V gene: TRBV29-1
J gene: TRBJ2-3

CDR3 protein: CSATTGPFMDTQYF
CDR3 DNA: TGCAGTGCTACTACCGGGCCCTTTATGGATACGCAGTATTTT
clone size: -
D gene: -
V gene: TRBV20-1
J gene: TRBJ2-3

CDR3 protein: CASSVAPPGEQFF
CDR3 DNA: TGTGCCAGCAGCGTAGCTCCCCCTGGTGAGCAGTTCTTC
clone size: few
D gene: -
V gene: TRBV9
J gene: TRBJ2-1